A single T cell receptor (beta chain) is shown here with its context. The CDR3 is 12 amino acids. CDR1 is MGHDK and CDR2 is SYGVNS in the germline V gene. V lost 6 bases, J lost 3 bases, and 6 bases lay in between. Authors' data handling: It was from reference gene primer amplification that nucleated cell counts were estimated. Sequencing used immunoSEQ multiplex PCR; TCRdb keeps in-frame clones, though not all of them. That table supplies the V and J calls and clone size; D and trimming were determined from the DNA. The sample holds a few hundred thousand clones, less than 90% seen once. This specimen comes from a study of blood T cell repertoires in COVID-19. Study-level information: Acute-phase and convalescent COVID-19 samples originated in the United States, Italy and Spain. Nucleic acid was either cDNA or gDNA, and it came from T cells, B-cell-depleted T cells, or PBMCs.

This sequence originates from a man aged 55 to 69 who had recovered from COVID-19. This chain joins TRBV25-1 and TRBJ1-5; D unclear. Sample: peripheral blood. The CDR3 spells CASSQDNQPQHF. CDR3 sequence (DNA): TGTGCCAGCAGCCAGGACAATCAGCCCCAGCATTTT.